This is a list of T cell receptor beta chains from one sample in a study of T cells in Graves' hyperthyroidism and ophthalmopathy. TCRdb recomputed calls from the multiplex PCR reads with MiXCR, one row per CDR3 protein. Among about half a million distinct CDR3 sequences, about 20% were seen once, and the ten largest hold about 45%. The sequenced material came from blood. All receptors come from a middle-aged man with Graves' ophthalmopathy. Both conserved end residues are part of each CDR3. Fields, in order: CDR3 length, D gene, V gene, clone size, J gene, CDR3 protein, CDR3 DNA. The D gene is left open where the match is weak. Clone size is given for some rows only: seen once, a few or many times, or a class if the clone is expanded.

14	-	TRBV4-2	-	TRBJ2-5	CPSSQRRGWETQYF	TGTCCCAGCAGCCAACGGAGGGGTTGGGAGACCCAGTACTTC
15	TRBD2	TRBV2	few	TRBJ2-7	CASTGLTSGIYEQYF	TGTGCCAGCACGGGTCTGACTAGCGGCATCTACGAGCAGTACTTC
13	TRBD1	TRBV6-1	-	TRBJ1-1	CASSTGERTEAFF	TGTGCCAGCAGTACAGGGGAGCGGACTGAAGCTTTCTTT
15	-	TRBV20-1	few	TRBJ1-3	CSARDREGWRNTIYF	TGCAGTGCTAGAGATCGGGAGGGCTGGAGAAACACCATATATTTT
14	-	TRBV7-6	-	TRBJ2-2	CASSLGPSTGELFF	TGTGCCAGCAGCCTAGGGCCTAGCACCGGGGAGCTGTTTTTT
16	TRBD1	TRBV5-5	few	TRBJ1-1	CASSSLTGATNTEAFF	TGTGCCAGCAGTTCTCTGACAGGGGCTACGAACACTGAAGCTTTCTTT
13	-	TRBV7-7	few	TRBJ1-1	CASSKTLNTEAFF	TGTGCTAGCAGCAAGACACTGAACACTGAAGCTTTCTTT
15	TRBD2	TRBV30	-	TRBJ2-3	CAWSLAGTSTDTQYF	TGTGCCTGGAGTTTAGCGGGTACTAGCACAGATACGCAGTATTTT
15	-	TRBV7-2	few	TRBJ1-4	CASSLGRGAVGKLFF	TGTGCCAGCAGCTTAGGCAGGGGCGCCGTAGGAAAACTGTTTTTT
15	-	TRBV27	many	TRBJ1-6	CASSPRGTVASPLHF	TGTGCCAGCTCCCCACGGGGAACAGTCGCTTCACCCCTCCACTTT
15	-	TRBV6-1	-	TRBJ2-7	CASSEVGGHSYEQYF	TGTGCCAGCAGTGAAGTCGGGGGGCACTCCTACGAGCAGTACTTC
15	-	TRBV6-1	few	TRBJ2-1	CASSSPGGPFDEQFF	TGTGCCAGCAGTTCCCCCGGGGGGCCCTTTGATGAGCAGTTCTTC
12	-	TRBV12-3/TRBV12-4	few	TRBJ1-5	CASSLREQPQHF	TGTGCCAGCAGTTTGAGGGAACAGCCCCAGCATTTT